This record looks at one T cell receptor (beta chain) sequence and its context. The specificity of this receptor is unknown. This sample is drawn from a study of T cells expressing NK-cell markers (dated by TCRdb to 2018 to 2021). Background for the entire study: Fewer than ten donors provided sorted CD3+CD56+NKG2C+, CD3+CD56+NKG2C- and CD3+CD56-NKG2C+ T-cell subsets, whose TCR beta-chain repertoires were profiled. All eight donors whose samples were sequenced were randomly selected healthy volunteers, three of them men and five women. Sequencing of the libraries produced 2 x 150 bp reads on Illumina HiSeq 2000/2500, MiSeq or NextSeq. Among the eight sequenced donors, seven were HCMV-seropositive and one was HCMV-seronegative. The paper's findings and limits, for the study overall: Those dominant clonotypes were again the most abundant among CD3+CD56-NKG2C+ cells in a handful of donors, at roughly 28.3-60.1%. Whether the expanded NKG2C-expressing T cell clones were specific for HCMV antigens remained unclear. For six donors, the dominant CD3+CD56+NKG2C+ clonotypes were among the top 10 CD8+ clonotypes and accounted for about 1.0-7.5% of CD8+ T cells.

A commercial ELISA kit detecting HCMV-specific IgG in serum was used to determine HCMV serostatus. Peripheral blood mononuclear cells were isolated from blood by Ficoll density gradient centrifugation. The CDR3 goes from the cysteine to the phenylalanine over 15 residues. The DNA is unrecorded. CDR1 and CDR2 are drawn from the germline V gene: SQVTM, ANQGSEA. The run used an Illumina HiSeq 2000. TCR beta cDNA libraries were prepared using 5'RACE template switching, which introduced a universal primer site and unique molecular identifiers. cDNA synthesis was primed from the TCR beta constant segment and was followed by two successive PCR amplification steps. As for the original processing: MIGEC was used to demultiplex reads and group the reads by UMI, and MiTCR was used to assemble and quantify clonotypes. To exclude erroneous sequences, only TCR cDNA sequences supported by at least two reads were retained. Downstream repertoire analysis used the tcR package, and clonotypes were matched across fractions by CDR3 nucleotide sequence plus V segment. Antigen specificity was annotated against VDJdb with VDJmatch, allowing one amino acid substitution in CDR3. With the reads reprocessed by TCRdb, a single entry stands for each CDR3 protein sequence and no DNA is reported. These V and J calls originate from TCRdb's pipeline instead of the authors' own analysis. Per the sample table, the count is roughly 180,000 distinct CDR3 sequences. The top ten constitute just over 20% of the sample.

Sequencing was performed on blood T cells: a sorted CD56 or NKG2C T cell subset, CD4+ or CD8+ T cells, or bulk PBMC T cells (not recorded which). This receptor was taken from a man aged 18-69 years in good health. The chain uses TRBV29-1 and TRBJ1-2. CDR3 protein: CSVAGEQEVPRGYTF.